The rows below give T cell receptor beta chains drawn from one sample of a study of blood T cell repertoires in COVID-19. Repertoires were generated with immunoSEQ multiplex PCR, while TCRdb's copy carries only in-frame clones and drops some. The sample lists fewer than 100,000 clones, 91% seen once, with under 2.5% in the top ten. The source material was peripheral blood. The origin of the receptors is a woman in her forties or fifties in a cohort sampled during active COVID-19. The CDR3 runs from the conserved cysteine through the conserved F or W. Expanded clones are given a class, and other clones once, few, many or no size at all.

once	TRBJ1-2	TRBV2	CASSDAEIAYGYTF
NA	TRBJ2-7	TRBV10-2	CASSETGTGRVADEQYF
NA	TRBJ2-2	TRBV6-6	CASTGYTGELFF
NA	TRBJ2-7	TRBV5-5	CASKTRRGQGYYEQYF
NA	TRBJ2-5	TRBV19	CASSPGASYETQYF
NA	TRBJ1-1	TRBV5-1	CASTGEMNTEAFF
NA	TRBJ2-6	TRBV18	CASSPGDSGANVLTF
NA	TRBJ2-1	TRBV7-7	CASSSGRYFGNEQFF
NA	TRBJ1-2	TRBV5-5	CASSNIRDRGIYGYTF
NA	TRBJ1-2	TRBV9	CASSGFSDYGYTF
NA	TRBJ2-7	TRBV7-3	CASSLTDRLVVGEQYF
NA	TRBJ1-6	TRBV30	CAWSGGRGFLSLHF
NA	TRBJ2-5	TRBV2	CASRAGGLQETQYF
NA	TRBJ2-3	TRBV2	CASSSRRGDTQYF
NA	TRBJ2-7	TRBV29-1	CSVGTGMGEQYF
NA	TRBJ2-3	TRBV29-1	CSVDPGFTDTQYF
once	TRBJ2-1	TRBV5-5	CASSEGTNSYNEQFF
NA	TRBJ1-1	TRBV6-6	CASSYPREGVYTEAFF
NA	TRBJ2-7	TRBV18	CASSPGGGAGEQYF
NA	TRBJ2-1	TRBV5-1	CASSGGQDYNEQFF
NA	TRBJ1-5	TRBV28	CASRDRGYRSNQPQHF
NA	TRBJ2-7	TRBV7-9	CASSRGKRDNYEQYF
NA	TRBJ1-3	TRBV28	CASSSVLGARPEHTIYF
NA	TRBJ1-1	TRBV28	CASSSGTANTEAFF
NA	TRBJ2-3	TRBV9	CASSVVLAGAPDTQYF
few	TRBJ2-1	TRBV11-1	CASSLAGGSYNEQFF
NA	TRBJ1-2	TRBV20-1	CSASAGNYGYTF
once	TRBJ2-6	TRBV6-4	CASSEFGVGTSGANVLTF
NA	TRBJ1-2	TRBV5-1	CASSLGGTNYGYTF
NA	TRBJ2-3	TRBV19	CASRTSGRTDTQYF
NA	TRBJ1-4	TRBV30	CAWGQGGPGTGYIGVEKLFF
NA	TRBJ1-5	TRBV27	CASSSGPTDNQPQHF
once	TRBJ1-4	TRBV2	CASSENTGANEKLFF
NA	TRBJ2-6	TRBV27	CASSPRTGGGAGANVLTF
NA	TRBJ2-7	TRBV18	CASSPATGWRGEQYF
NA	TRBJ1-1	TRBV5-1	CASSSRQGVTEAFF
NA	TRBJ2-1	TRBV28	CASNRVNEQFF
NA	TRBJ1-5	TRBV6-5	CASSLDRAKDQPQHF
once	TRBJ2-1	TRBV15	CATGPRLEANEQFF
NA	TRBJ2-7	TRBV6-5	CASGPSGSWNEQYF
NA	TRBJ2-3	TRBV10-3	CAISDSQGLGTDTQYF
NA	TRBJ2-1	TRBV5-5	CASSSGTGGYNEQFF
NA	TRBJ2-7	TRBV5-4	CASSSRSGRGPHEQYF
NA	TRBJ2-4	TRBV28	CASSLSSENIQYF
NA	TRBJ2-3	TRBV24-1	CATSGPTGGLTDTQYF
NA	TRBJ2-7	TRBV3-1/TRBV3-2	CASSHGLAGGGEQYF
NA	TRBJ2-1	TRBV6-1	CASSDWSNGKLGQRNEQFF
few	TRBJ1-2	TRBV4-2	CASSQDGQDINYGYTF
NA	TRBJ2-6	TRBV27	CASMVQAGANVLTF
NA	TRBJ2-1	TRBV11-3	CASSRGGRVGNEQFF
NA	TRBJ2-7	TRBV7-2	CASSPGQYESSYEQYF
NA	TRBJ1-5	TRBV5-6	CASSFFAGGYGNQPQHF